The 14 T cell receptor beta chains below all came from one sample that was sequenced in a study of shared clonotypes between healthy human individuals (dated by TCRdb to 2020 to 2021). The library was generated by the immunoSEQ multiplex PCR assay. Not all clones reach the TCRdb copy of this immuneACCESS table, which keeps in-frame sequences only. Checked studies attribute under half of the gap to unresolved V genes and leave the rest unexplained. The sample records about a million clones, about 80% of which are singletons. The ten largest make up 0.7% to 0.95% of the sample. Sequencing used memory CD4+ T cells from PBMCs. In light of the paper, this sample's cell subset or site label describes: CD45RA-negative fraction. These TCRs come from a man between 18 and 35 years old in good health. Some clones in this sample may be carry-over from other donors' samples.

The CDR3 loop reads CASSLDWLAGGIQYF. In nucleotides, the CDR3 is TGCGCCAGCAGCTTGGATTGGCTAGCGGGAGGCATTCAGTACTTC. The rearrangement links TRBV5-1 to TRBJ2-4, with 11 bases fitting TRBD2. Germline V gene sequence: CDR1 SGHRS, CDR2 YFSETQ. The CDR3 has 15 amino acids. After removal of 0 bases from V and 9 bases from J, the junction contained 5 bases not matched to a gene. Together with reference TRBV5-1 and TRBJ2-4, the CDR3 gives the full variable domain: KAGVTQTPRYLIKTRGQQVTLSCSPISGHRSVSWYQQTPGQGLQFLFEYFSETQRNKGNFPGRFSGRQFSNSRSEMNVSTLELGDSALYLCASSLDWLAGGIQYFGAGTRLSVL.

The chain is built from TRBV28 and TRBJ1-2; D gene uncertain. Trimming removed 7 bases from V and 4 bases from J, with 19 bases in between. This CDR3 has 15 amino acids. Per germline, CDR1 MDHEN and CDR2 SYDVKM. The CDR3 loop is CASTPLSRSAYGYTF. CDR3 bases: TGTGCCAGCACCCCGCTTTCGAGGTCAGCCTATGGCTACACCTTC.

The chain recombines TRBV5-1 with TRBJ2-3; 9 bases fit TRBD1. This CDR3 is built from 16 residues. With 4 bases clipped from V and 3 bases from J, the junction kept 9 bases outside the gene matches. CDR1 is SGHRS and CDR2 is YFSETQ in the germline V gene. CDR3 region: CASSPRGDRVTDTQYF. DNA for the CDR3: TGCGCCAGCAGCCCCAGGGGGGACAGGGTGACAGATACGCAGTATTTT.

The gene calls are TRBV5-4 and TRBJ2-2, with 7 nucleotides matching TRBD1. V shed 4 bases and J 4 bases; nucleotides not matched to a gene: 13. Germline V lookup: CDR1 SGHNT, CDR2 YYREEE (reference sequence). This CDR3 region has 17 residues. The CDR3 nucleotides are TGTGCCAGCAGCCCCTCGGGCAGGGGGATCTTCACCGGGGAGCTGTTTTTT. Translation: CASSPSGRGIFTGELFF. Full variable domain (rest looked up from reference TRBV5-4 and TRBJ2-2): ETGVTQSPTHLIKTRGQQVTLRCSSQSGHNTVSWYQQALGQGPQFIFQYYREEENGRGNFPPRFSGLQFPNYSSELNVNALELDDSALYLCASSPSGRGIFTGELFFGEGSRLTVL.

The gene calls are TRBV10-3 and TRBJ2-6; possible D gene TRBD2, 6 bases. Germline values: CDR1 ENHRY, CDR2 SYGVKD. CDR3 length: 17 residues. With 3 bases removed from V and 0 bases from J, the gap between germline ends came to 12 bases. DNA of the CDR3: TGTGCCATCAGTGATAGGGACTTAAGCTCTGGGGCCAACGTCCTGACTTTC. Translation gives CAISDRDLSSGANVLTF.

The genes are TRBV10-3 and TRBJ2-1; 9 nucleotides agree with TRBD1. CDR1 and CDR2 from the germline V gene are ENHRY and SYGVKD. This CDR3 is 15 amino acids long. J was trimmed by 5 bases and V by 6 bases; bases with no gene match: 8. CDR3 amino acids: CAIRTTGGPNNEQFF. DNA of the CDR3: TGTGCCATCAGAACCACAGGGGGCCCGAACAATGAGCAGTTCTTC.

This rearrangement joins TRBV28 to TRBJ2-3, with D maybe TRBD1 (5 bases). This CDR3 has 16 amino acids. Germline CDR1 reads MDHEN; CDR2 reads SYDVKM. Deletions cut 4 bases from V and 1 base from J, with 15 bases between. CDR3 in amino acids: CASSSRARVGTDTQYF. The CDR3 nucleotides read TGTGCCAGCAGTTCCAGGGCCCGGGTGGGCACAGATACGCAGTATTTT.

The CDR3 loop is CASSPVLNTEAFF. For the CDR3, the DNA is TGTGCCAGCAGTCCCGTATTGAACACTGAAGCTTTCTTT. This chain uses TRBV6-6 with TRBJ1-1; D remains unclear. V lost 5 bases and J 0 bases, leaving 7 bases between the germline ends. The CDR3 has 13 amino acids. In germline, CDR1 is MNHNY, CDR2 SVGAGI (reference sequence).

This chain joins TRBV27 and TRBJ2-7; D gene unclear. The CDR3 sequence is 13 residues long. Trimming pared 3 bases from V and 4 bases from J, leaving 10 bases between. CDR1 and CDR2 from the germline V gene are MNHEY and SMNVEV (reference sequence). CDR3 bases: TGTGCCAGCAGTTTCCGAAAGGGTTACGAGCAGTACTTC. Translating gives CASSFRKGYEQYF.

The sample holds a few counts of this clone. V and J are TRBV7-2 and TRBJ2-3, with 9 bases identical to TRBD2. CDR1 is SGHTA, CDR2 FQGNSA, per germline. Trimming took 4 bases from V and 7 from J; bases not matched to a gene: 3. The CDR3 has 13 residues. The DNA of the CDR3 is TGTGCCAGCAGCTATGCTAGCGGGAATACGCAGTATTTT. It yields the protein CASSYASGNTQYF.

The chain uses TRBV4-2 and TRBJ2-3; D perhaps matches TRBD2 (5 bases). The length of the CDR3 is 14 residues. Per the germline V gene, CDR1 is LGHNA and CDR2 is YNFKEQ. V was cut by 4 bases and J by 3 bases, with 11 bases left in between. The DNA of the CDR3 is TGTGCCAGCAGCCTCGAGCGGAGGACAGATACGCAGTATTTT. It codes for CASSLERRTDTQYF.

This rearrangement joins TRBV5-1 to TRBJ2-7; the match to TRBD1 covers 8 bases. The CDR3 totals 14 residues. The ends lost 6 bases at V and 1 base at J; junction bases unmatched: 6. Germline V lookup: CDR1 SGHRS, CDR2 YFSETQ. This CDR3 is CASNTGQGSYEQYF. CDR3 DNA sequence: TGCGCCAGCAATACCGGACAGGGATCCTACGAGCAGTACTTC.

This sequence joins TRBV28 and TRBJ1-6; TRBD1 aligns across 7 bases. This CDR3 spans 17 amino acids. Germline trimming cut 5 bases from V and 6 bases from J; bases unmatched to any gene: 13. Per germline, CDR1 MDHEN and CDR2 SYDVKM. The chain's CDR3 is CASSRPGTATFNSPLHF. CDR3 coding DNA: TGTGCCAGCAGTAGACCCGGGACAGCGACTTTTAATTCACCCCTCCACTTT.

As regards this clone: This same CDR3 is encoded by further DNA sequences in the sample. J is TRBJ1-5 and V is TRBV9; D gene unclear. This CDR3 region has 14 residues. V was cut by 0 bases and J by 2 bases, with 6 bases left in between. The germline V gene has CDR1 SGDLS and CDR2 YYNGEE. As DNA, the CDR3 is TGTGCCAGCAGCGTAGATAGTGGCAATCAGCCCCAGCATTTT. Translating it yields CASSVDSGNQPQHF.